What follows are 30 T cell receptor beta chains derived from one specimen sequenced in a study of PD-L1 blockade in urothelial cancer. This table comes from immunoSEQ multiplex PCR, and its TCRdb copy is limited to in-frame clones, with some not included. The sample lists about 35,000 clones, roughly four fifths occurring once. The sample's time point: pretreatment peripheral blood. This specimen consisted of PBMCs, obtained around atezolizumab (anti-PD-L1) treatment. These receptors were obtained from a man in his sixties with urothelial cancer.

The chain is built from TRBV19 and TRBJ1-1; TRBD1 matches 7 bases. The CDR3 runs 16 residues. Looked up from germline, CDR1 is LNHDA and CDR2 is SQIVND (reference sequence). V shed 1 base, J shed 0 bases, and the junction held 5 bases outside the gene matches. The CDR3 DNA reads TGTGCCAGTAGTATAGGAACAGGGGCCTTGAACACTGAAGCTTTCTTT. Translated: CASSIGTGALNTEAFF.

V usage is TRBV6-5 and J usage is TRBJ2-7, with 8 bases lining up with TRBD1. V lost 0 bases and J lost 4; bases outside the gene matches: 5. The CDR3 is 15 residues long. In germline, CDR1 is MNHEY, CDR2 SVGAGI. The CDR3 DNA reads TGTGCCAGCAGTTACTCTCCAGGGGGCGCGTACGAGCAGTACTTC. It is translated as CASSYSPGGAYEQYF.

The chain couples TRBV19 to TRBJ1-2, with TRBD1 matching 8 bases. V shed 5 bases, J shed 4 bases, and the junction held 6 bases outside the gene matches. The CDR3 consists of 14 residues. Per germline, CDR1 LNHDA and CDR2 SQIVND (reference sequence). CDR3 in DNA: TGTGCCAGTAGTCCATCGACAGGGGCCTATGGCTACACCTTC. This translates into CASSPSTGAYGYTF.

This clone is categorized as medium-sized (0.01 to 0.1%). This rearrangement joins TRBV4-1 to TRBJ1-4; 12 bases are a match to TRBD1. This CDR3 spans 17 amino acids. With 7 bases clipped from V and 7 bases from J, the junction kept 13 bases outside the gene matches. Germline V gene sequence: CDR1 MGHRA, CDR2 YSYEKL. CDR3 in DNA: TGCGCCAGCACCCTCACCGGGACAGGGGGCTTCACTGAAAAACTGTTTTTT. Protein sequence: CASTLTGTGGFTEKLFF.

The rearrangement links TRBV6-1 to TRBJ1-3; possible D gene TRBD1, 6 bases. CDR1 MNHNS and CDR2 SASEGT come from the germline V gene. This CDR3 contains 15 residues. The V gene lost 7 bases and the J gene lost 0 bases, with 13 bases spanning the gap. The CDR3 protein is CASTPDRYSGNTIYF. The CDR3 nucleotides read TGTGCCAGCACCCCAGACAGGTACTCTGGAAACACCATATATTTT.

This clone was seen a single time. The V and J genes are TRBV7-8 and TRBJ2-3, with 7 bases lining up with TRBD2. CDR3 size: 11 residues. The ends lost 4 bases at V and 11 bases at J; junction bases unmatched: 3. Germline assignment: CDR1 SGHVS and CDR2 FQNEAQ. The CDR3 loop is CASSSGGLQYF. CDR3 bases: TGTGCCAGCAGCTCCGGGGGGTTGCAGTATTTT. The full variable domain, with the rest looked up from reference TRBV7-8 and TRBJ2-3, is GAGVSQSPRYKVAKRGQDVALRCDPISGHVSLFWYQQALGQGPEFLTYFQNEAQLDKSGLPSDRFFAERPEGSVSTLKIQRTQQEDSAVYLCASSSGGLQYFGPGTRLTVL.

The chain employs TRBV18 and TRBJ2-7; the match to TRBD1 covers 7 bases. V was pared by 2 bases and J by 7 bases, with 11 bases of the junction left unmatched. CDR3 length: 15 amino acids. CDR1 KGHSH and CDR2 LQKENI come from the germline V gene. The CDR3 sequence is CASSPTGTDDREQYF. The CDR3 region has the DNA TGTGCCAGCTCACCAACCGGGACAGACGACCGGGAGCAGTACTTC.

The CDR3 sequence is CAIGGGTGANVLTF. The CDR3 bases are TGTGCCATCGGTGGCGGAACTGGGGCCAACGTCCTGACTTTC. The rearrangement uses TRBV10-3 and TRBJ2-6; D not certain. The CDR3 runs 14 residues. Germline loops: CDR1 ENHRY, CDR2 SYGVKD. Trimming cost V 8 bases and J 2 bases, with 10 bases left between them.

V usage is TRBV27 and J usage is TRBJ2-7, with 8 positions matching TRBD1. V was clipped by 5 bases and J by 0 bases; unmatched bases: 6. The CDR3 is made up of 15 amino acids. Germline CDR1 reads MNHEY; CDR2 reads SMNVEV (reference sequence). For the CDR3, the DNA is TGTGCCAGCAGTCTTGGGACAGGCTTCTCCTACGAGCAGTACTTC. It encodes CASSLGTGFSYEQYF.

The V call is TRBV7-6, the J call TRBJ1-6; TRBD1 is a possible D gene (5 bases). Looked up from germline, CDR1 is SGHVS and CDR2 is FNYEAQ. The CDR3 covers 14 residues. Trimming took off 3 bases at V and 8 bases at J, with 11 bases between the two ends. The CDR3 region is CASSLGGEHSPLHF. The DNA of the CDR3 is TGTGCCAGCAGCTTGGGAGGGGAGCATTCACCCCTCCACTTT.

V usage is TRBV28 and J usage is TRBJ2-7; maybe TRBD1 (5 bases). V lost 3 bases to trimming and J lost 7 bases, with 13 bases between them. This CDR3 spans 13 amino acids. Looked up from germline, CDR1 is MDHEN and CDR2 is SYDVKM. Here the CDR3 DNA reads TGTGCCAGCAGTTTGGGGCTCCCCTCGGAGCAGTACTTC. This sequence encodes CASSLGLPSEQYF. Using reference TRBV28 and TRBJ2-7 for the parts outside the CDR3, the full variable domain is DVKVTQSSRYLVKRTGEKVFLECVQDMDHENMFWYRQDPGLGLRLIYFSYDVKMKEKGDIPEGYSVSREKKERFSLILESASTNQTSMYLCASSLGLPSEQYFGPGTRLTVT.

This clone was seen a single time. The CDR3 protein is CASRRGEETQYF. In DNA form, the CDR3 reads TGTGCCAGCAGGCGGGGTGAAGAGACCCAGTACTTC. This chain links TRBV5-6 with TRBJ2-5, with D maybe TRBD2 (6 bases). Per germline, CDR1 SGHDT and CDR2 YYEEEE. V was cut by 5 bases and J by 3 bases, with 8 bases left in between. This CDR3 spans 12 amino acids.

V usage is TRBV15 and J usage is TRBJ1-5; D is uncertain. The CDR3 totals 15 residues. Trimming removed 5 bases from V and 0 bases from J, with 11 bases in between. The germline CDR1 and CDR2 sequences are LNHNV and YYDKDF (reference sequence). CDR3: CATSLDRSSNQPQHF. The CDR3 DNA follows: TGTGCCACCAGCTTAGATAGGAGTAGCAATCAGCCCCAGCATTTT.

CDR3 bases: TGTGCCAGCAGCTTACTAGCGGGGGGTACGCAGTTCTTC. Protein sequence: CASSLLAGGTQFF. V usage is TRBV7-2 and J usage is TRBJ2-1; 11 bases agree with TRBD2. Germline V gives CDR1 SGHTA, CDR2 FQGNSA. Losses at the gene ends were 2 bases for V and 12 bases for J; bases not matched to a gene: 3. CDR3 length: 13 amino acids.

The V call is TRBV5-4, the J call TRBJ1-6, with TRBD1 matching 8 bases. Trimming removed 10 bases from V and 7 bases from J; junction bases left unmatched: 10. The germline V gene encodes CDR1 SGHNT and CDR2 YYREEE (reference sequence). This CDR3 comprises 14 residues. The CDR3 spells CAGRRGQDNSPLHF. CDR3 bases: TGTGCCGGTCGGAGGGGACAGGACAATTCACCCCTCCACTTT.

J is TRBJ2-7 and V is TRBV5-1; maybe TRBD2 (5 bases). Germline V gives CDR1 SGHRS, CDR2 YFSETQ. The CDR3 is made up of 14 amino acids. V was shortened by 3 bases and J by 3 bases, with 13 bases between the two germline ends. The CDR3 is CASSSTGINYEQYF. DNA for the CDR3: TGCGCCAGCAGCTCTACCGGGATAAACTACGAGCAGTACTTC.

The CDR3: CASSLVEGSYNEQFF. DNA for the CDR3: TGTGCCAGCAGTTTAGTTGAGGGCTCCTACAATGAGCAGTTCTTC. The chain uses TRBV27 and TRBJ2-1; perhaps TRBD2 as D (5 bases). CDR1 is MNHEY and CDR2 is SMNVEV in the germline V gene (reference sequence). This CDR3 is built from 15 residues. The V end was cut by 2 bases, the J end by 0 bases, with 8 bases between.

The rearrangement joins TRBV19 to TRBJ2-7, with D perhaps matching TRBD2 (5 bases). The V end was cut by 3 bases, the J end by 5 bases, with 11 bases between. Per the germline V gene, CDR1 is LNHDA and CDR2 is SQIVND (reference sequence). The CDR3 contains 13 residues. CDR3 amino acids: CASSIHVGNEQYF. In DNA form, the CDR3 reads TGTGCCAGTAGTATTCACGTCGGGAACGAGCAGTACTTC.

V usage is TRBV6-1 and J usage is TRBJ2-5; TRBD1 matches 7 bases. The CDR3 covers 15 residues. Germline V gene lookup returns CDR1 MNHNS and CDR2 SASEGT. Losses at the gene ends were 1 base for V and 2 bases for J; bases not matched to a gene: 4. The CDR3 DNA follows: TGTGCCAGCAGTGAAGGTGGGACAGCGCAAGAGACCCAGTACTTC. Protein product: CASSEGGTAQETQYF.

The rearrangement links TRBV2 to TRBJ1-5, with a tentative D call TRBD1 (5 bases). The CDR3 is made up of 15 amino acids. Per germline, CDR1 SNHLY and CDR2 FYNNEI. The CDR3 loop is CASRAGEGGNQPQHF. CDR3 in DNA: TGTGCTTCACGGGCGGGGGAAGGAGGCAATCAGCCCCAGCATTTT.

This rearrangement joins TRBV19 to TRBJ2-7, with D unclear. The germline V gene has CDR1 LNHDA and CDR2 SQIVND (reference sequence). Deletions cut 2 bases from V and 4 bases from J, with 12 bases between. This CDR3 has 14 residues. Written as DNA, the CDR3 is TGTGCCAGTAGTATAAATCCAGGCTTTTACGAGCAGTACTTC. Translation gives CASSINPGFYEQYF.

The J gene is TRBJ1-1, the V gene TRBV5-1; a weak D match, TRBD1 (5 bases). Germline lookup yields CDR1 SGHRS and CDR2 YFSETQ. V gave up 3 bases and J gave up 2 bases, with 8 bases separating them. The CDR3 sequence is 13 residues long. CDR3 in DNA: TGCGCCAGCAGCTGGGGGGGAAACACTGAAGCTTTCTTT. It specifies CASSWGGNTEAFF.

The rearrangement joins TRBV5-1 to TRBJ2-7, with D tentatively TRBD1 (6 bases). CDR1 is SGHRS, CDR2 YFSETQ, per germline. The CDR3 length is 14 residues. Trimming removed 1 base at V and 5 bases at J, with 13 bases between. The CDR3: CASSLRQGRNEQYF. CDR3 DNA: TGCGCCAGCAGCTTGAGGCAGGGGCGAAACGAGCAGTACTTC.

The V gene is TRBV11-2, the J gene TRBJ2-5, with unresolved D. The CDR3 runs 14 residues. Germline assignment: CDR1 SGHAT and CDR2 FQNNGV. Between the trimmed V and J ends, which lost 0 bases and 2 bases, there was a span of 7 bases. The CDR3 nucleotides read TGTGCCAGCAGCTTAGATCGACTGCAAGAGACCCAGTACTTC. Protein: CASSLDRLQETQYF.

This clone was counted only a few times. Within the sample, other DNA sequences also encode this same CDR3. This chain joins TRBV2 and TRBJ2-1, with 7 bases aligning to TRBD2. Germline V CDR1 and CDR2: SNHLY, FYNNEI. V lost 3 bases to trimming and J lost 5 bases; unmatched junction nucleotides: 1. The CDR3 has 13 residues. The CDR3 loop reads CASSEGLNNEQFF. The CDR3 DNA reads TGTGCCAGCAGTGAGGGACTAAACAATGAGCAGTTCTTC.

The V and J genes are TRBV5-6 and TRBJ2-7; 9 bases match TRBD1. Germline assignment: CDR1 SGHDT and CDR2 YYEEEE. V was clipped by 4 bases and J by 7 bases; unmatched bases: 9. CDR3 length: 14 amino acids. The DNA of the CDR3 is TGTGCCAGCAGCGCCGGGACAGGGCGGGAGGAGCAGTACTTC. It yields the protein CASSAGTGREEQYF.

The chain joins TRBV19 to TRBJ2-7; D might be TRBD1 (6 bases). V lost 4 bases and J lost 6, with 10 bases in between. Germline assignment: CDR1 LNHDA and CDR2 SQIVND (reference sequence). This CDR3 is built from 12 residues. The DNA for the CDR3 is TGTGCCAGTAGTACGGGACAATCCGAGCAGTACTTC. This codes for CASSTGQSEQYF.

This clone appeared a single time. This chain connects TRBV2 to TRBJ2-3, with 13 bases lining up with TRBD2. The CDR3 has 16 residues. Looked up from germline, CDR1 is SNHLY and CDR2 is FYNNEI. V shed 1 base and J 5 bases; nucleotides not matched to a gene: 3. The CDR3 nucleotides read TGTGCCAGCAGTGAAGGACTAGCGGGGGGCGAAGATACGCAGTATTTT. Protein: CASSEGLAGGEDTQYF.

The chain links TRBV28 to TRBJ1-4; no firm D call. The CDR3 is made up of 15 amino acids. Trimming cost V 2 bases and J 3 bases, with 10 bases left between them. Looked up from germline, CDR1 is MDHEN and CDR2 is SYDVKM. The CDR3 here is CASSLQQAPNEKLFF. For the CDR3, the DNA is TGTGCCAGCAGTTTACAGCAGGCCCCTAATGAAAAACTGTTTTTT.

The sample holds a few counts of this clone. V usage is TRBV19 and J usage is TRBJ1-2, with TRBD1 identical over 9 bases. The CDR3 contains 15 residues. Germline V gene lookup returns CDR1 LNHDA and CDR2 SQIVND (reference sequence). V trimming: 5 bases; J trimming: 7 bases; junction bases outside the gene matches: 11. CDR3 sequence reads: CASSSLTGQGGGYTF. CDR3 nucleotide sequence: TGTGCCAGTAGTTCCCTAACGGGACAGGGTGGTGGCTACACCTTC. Filled out from reference TRBV19 and TRBJ1-2, the complete variable domain reads DGGITQSPKYLFRKEGQNVTLSCEQNLNHDAMYWYRQDPGQGLRLIYYSQIVNDFQKGDIAEGYSVSREKKESFPLTVTSAQKNPTAFYLCASSSLTGQGGGYTFGSGTRLTVV.